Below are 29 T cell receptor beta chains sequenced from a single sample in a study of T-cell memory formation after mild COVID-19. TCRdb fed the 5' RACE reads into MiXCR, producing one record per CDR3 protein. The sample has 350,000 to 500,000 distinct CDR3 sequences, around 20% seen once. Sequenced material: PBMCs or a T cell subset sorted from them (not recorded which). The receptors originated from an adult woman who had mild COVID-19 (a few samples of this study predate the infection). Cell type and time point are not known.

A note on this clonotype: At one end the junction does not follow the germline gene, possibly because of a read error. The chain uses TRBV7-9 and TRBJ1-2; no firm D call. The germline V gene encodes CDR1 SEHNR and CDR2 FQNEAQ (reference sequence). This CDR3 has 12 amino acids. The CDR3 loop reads CASSALTSVSSF. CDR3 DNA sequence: TGTGCCAGCAGCGCCCTGACCTCCGTTTCGTCCTTC. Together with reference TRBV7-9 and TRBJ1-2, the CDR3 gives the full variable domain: DTGVSQNPRHKITKRGQNVTFRCDPISEHNRLYWYRQTLGQGPEFLTYFQNEAQLEKSRLLSDRFSAERPKGSFSTLEIQRTEQGDSAMYLCASSALTSVSSFGSGTRLTVV.

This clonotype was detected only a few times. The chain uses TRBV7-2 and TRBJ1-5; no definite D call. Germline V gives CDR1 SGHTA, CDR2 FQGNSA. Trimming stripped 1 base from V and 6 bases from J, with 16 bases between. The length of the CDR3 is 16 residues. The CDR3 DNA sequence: TGTGCCAGCAGCTTAGGAGGTTTGGCGGGGAGTCAGCCCCAGCATTTT. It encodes CASSLGGLAGSQPQHF. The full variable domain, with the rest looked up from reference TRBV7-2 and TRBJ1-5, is GAGVSQSPSNKVTEKGKDVELRCDPISGHTALYWYRQSLGQGLEFLIYFQGNSAPDKSGLPSDRFSAERTGGSVSTLTIQRTQQEDSAVYLCASSLGGLAGSQPQHFGDGTRLSIL.

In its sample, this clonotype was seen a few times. Here the CDR3 reads CAMRGIATNEKLFF. The CDR3 DNA reads as TGTGCCATGAGGGGCATAGCAACTAATGAAAAACTGTTTTTT. The chain has TRBV30 and TRBJ1-4; D may be TRBD1 (5 bases). Trimming shortened V by 8 bases and J by 0 bases, and 13 bases separated the two germline ends. The CDR3 spans 14 residues. CDR1 GTSNPN and CDR2 SVGIG come from the germline V gene (reference sequence).

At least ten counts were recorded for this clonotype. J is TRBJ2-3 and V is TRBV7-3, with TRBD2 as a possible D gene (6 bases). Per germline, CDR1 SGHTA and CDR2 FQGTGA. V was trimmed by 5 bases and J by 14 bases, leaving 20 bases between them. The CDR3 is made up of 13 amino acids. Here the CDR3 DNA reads TGTGCCAGCAGCCAACAGGACTATACACAACGGTATTTT. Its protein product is CASSQQDYTQRYF.

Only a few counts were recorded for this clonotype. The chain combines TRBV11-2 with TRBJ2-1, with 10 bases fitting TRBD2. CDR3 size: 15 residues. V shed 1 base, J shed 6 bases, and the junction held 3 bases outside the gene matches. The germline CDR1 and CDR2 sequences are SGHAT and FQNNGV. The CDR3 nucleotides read TGTGCCAGCAGCTTAGGGACTAGCGGCCTCAATGAGCAGTTCTTC. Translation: CASSLGTSGLNEQFF.

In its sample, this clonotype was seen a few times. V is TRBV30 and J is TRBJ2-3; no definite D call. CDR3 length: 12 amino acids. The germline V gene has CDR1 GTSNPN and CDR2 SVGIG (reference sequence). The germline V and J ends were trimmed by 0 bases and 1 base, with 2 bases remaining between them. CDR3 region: CAWSVGTDTQYF. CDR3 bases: TGTGCCTGGAGTGTCGGCACAGATACGCAGTATTTT.

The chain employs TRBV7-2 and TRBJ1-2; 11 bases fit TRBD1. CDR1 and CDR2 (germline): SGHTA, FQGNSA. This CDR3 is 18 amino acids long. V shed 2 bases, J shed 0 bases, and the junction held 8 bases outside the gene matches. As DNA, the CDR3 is TGTGCCAGCAGCTTAACCGGGACAGGGGGTACGCCTAACTATGGCTACACCTTC. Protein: CASSLTGTGGTPNYGYTF.

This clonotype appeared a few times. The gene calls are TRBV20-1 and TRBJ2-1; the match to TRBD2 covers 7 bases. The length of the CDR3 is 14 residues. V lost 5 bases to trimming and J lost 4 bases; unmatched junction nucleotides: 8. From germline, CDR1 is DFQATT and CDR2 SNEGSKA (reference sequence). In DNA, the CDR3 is TGCAGTGCTGGGGCGGGGGAGGCTTACAATGAGCAGTTCTTC. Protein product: CSAGAGEAYNEQFF.

CDR3 amino acids: CSALTLQGFGNTIYF. CDR3 coding DNA: TGCAGTGCTTTGACCCTACAGGGTTTCGGAAACACCATATATTTT. The genes are TRBV20-1 and TRBJ1-3; D possibly corresponds to TRBD1 (6 bases). CDR1 DFQATT and CDR2 SNEGSKA come from the germline V gene (reference sequence). This CDR3 is 15 amino acids long. Trimming pared 5 bases from V and 4 bases from J, leaving 18 bases between.

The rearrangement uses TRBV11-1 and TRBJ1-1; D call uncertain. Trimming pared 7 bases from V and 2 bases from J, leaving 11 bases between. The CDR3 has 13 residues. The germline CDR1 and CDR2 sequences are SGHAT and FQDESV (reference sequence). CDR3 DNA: TGTGCCAGCACCATAGGGCCTAACACTGAAGCTTTCTTT. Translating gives CASTIGPNTEAFF.

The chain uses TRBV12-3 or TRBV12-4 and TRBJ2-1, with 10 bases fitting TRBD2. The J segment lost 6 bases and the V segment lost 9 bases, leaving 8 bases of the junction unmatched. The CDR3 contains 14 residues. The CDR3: CASASSGSGNEQFF. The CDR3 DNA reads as TGTGCCAGTGCATCTAGCGGGAGTGGCAATGAGCAGTTCTTC.

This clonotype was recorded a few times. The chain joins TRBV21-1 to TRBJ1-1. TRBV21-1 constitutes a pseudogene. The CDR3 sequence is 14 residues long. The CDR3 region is CASSKVGQNPEAFF. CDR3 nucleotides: TGTGCCAGCAGCAAAGTGGGTCAGAACCCTGAAGCTTTCTTT.

The CDR3 reads CASSPDRGDEQYF. CDR3 sequence (DNA): TGTGCCAGCTCACCAGACAGGGGCGACGAGCAGTACTTC. The chain combines TRBV18 with TRBJ2-7, with TRBD1 matching 8 bases. V trimming: 2 bases; J trimming: 5 bases; junction bases outside the gene matches: 2. CDR1 is KGHSH, CDR2 LQKENI, per germline. This CDR3 spans 13 amino acids.

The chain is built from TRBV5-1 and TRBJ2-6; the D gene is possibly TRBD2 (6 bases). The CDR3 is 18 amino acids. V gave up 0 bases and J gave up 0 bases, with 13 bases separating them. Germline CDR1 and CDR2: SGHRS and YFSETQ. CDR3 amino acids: CASSLEGGVRSGANVLTF. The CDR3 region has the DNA TGCGCCAGCAGCTTGGAAGGAGGGGTTCGCTCTGGGGCCAACGTCCTGACTTTC.

The CDR3 reads CASSPSRVISYEQYF. DNA for the CDR3: TGTGCCAGCTCACCCTCCAGGGTCATATCCTACGAGCAGTACTTC. This chain uses TRBV18 with TRBJ2-7, with a tentative D call TRBD1 (5 bases). V shed 3 bases and J shed 1 base, with 13 bases lying between them. The CDR3 runs 15 residues. CDR1 and CDR2 from the germline V gene are KGHSH and LQKENI.

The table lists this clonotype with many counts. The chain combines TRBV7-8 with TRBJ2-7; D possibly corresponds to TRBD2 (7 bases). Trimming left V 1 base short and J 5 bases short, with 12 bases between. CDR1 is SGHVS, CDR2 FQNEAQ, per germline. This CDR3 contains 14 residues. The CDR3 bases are TGTGCCAGCAGCTTAGGGGGAGGGGGGGACGAGCAGTACTTC. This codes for CASSLGGGGDEQYF.

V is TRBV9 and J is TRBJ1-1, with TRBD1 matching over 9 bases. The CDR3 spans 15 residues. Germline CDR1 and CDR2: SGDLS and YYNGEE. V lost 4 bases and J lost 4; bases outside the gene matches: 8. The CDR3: CASSPTGTGTTEAFF. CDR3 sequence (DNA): TGTGCCAGCAGCCCTACCGGGACAGGGACCACTGAAGCTTTCTTT.

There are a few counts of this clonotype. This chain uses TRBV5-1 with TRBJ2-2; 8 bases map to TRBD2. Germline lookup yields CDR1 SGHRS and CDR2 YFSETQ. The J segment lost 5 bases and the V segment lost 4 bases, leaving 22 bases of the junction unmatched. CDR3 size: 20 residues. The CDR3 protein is CASSNRDTPRSGGHTGELFF. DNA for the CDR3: TGCGCCAGCAGCAACCGGGACACCCCGCGGAGCGGGGGCCATACCGGGGAGCTGTTTTTT.

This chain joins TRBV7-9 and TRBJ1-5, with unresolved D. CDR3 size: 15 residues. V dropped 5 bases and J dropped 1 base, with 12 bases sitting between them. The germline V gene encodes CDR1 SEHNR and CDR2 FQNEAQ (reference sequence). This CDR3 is CASSRASTSNQPQHF. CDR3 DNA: TGTGCCAGCAGCAGAGCGTCCACGAGCAATCAGCCCCAGCATTTT.

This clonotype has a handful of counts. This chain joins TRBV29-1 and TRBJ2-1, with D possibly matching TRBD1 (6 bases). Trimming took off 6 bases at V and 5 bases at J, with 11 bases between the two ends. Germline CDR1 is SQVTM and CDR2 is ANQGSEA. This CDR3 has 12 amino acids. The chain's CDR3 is CSVGDTHNEQFF. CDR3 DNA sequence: TGCAGCGTGGGGGACACACACAATGAGCAGTTCTTC.

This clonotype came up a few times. Written as DNA, the CDR3 is TGTGCCAGCAGCCAACGTCGTGGAAAACTGTTTTTT. Its protein is CASSQRRGKLFF. V gene TRBV3-1 combines with J gene TRBJ1-4, with D unresolved. CDR3 length: 12 residues. Germline V CDR1 and CDR2: LGHDT, YNNKEL (reference sequence). Trimming cost V 2 bases and J 10 bases, with 8 bases left between them.

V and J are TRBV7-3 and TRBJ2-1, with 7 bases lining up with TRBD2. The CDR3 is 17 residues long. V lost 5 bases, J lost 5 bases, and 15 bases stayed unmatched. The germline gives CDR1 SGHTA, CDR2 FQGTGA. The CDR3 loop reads CASSVNFGTKQNNEQFF. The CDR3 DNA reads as TGTGCCAGCAGCGTTAATTTTGGGACTAAACAAAACAATGAGCAGTTCTTC.

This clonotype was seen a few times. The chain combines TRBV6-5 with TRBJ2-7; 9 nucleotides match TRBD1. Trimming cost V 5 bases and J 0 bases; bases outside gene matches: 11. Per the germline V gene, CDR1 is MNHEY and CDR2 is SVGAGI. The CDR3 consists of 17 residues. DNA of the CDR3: TGTGCCAGCAGTCGCGGCCTACCGGGACAGGGCTCCTACGAGCAGTACTTC. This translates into CASSRGLPGQGSYEQYF.

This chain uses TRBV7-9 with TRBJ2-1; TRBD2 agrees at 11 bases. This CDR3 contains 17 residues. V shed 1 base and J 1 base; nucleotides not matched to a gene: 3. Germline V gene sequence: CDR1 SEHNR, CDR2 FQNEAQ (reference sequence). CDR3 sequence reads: CASSLGRTSGSYNEQFF. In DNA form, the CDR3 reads TGTGCCAGCAGCTTAGGCAGGACTAGCGGGTCCTACAATGAGCAGTTCTTC.

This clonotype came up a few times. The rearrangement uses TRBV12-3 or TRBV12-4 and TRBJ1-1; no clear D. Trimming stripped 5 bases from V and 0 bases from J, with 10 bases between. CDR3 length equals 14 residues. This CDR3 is CASSASNMNTEAFF. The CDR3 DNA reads TGTGCCAGCAGTGCTTCAAACATGAACACTGAAGCTTTCTTT.

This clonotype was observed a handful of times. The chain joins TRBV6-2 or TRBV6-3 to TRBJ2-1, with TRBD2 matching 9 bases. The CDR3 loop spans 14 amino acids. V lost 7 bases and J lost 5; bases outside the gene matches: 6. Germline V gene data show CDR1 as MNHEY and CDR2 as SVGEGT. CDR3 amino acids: CASTPSGRNNEQFF. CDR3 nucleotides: TGTGCCAGCACCCCCAGCGGGAGGAACAATGAGCAGTTCTTC.

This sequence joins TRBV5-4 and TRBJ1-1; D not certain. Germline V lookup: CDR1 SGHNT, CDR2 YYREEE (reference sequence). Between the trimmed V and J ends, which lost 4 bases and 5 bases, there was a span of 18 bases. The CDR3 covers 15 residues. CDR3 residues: CASSHSLVSETEAFF. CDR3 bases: TGTGCCAGCAGCCACAGTTTAGTGTCAGAAACTGAAGCTTTCTTT.

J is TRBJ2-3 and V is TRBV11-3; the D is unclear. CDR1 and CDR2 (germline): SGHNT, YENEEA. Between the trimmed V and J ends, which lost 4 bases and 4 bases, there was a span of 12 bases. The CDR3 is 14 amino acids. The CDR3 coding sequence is TGTGCCAGCAGCTCAGGCCATTCGGCAGATACGCAGTATTTT. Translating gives CASSSGHSADTQYF.

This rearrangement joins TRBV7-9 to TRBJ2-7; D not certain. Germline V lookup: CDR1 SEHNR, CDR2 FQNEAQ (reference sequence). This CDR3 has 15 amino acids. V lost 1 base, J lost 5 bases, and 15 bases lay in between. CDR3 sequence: CASSLGTLTVDEQYF. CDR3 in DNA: TGTGCCAGCAGCTTAGGGACCCTCACAGTCGACGAGCAGTACTTC.